The entry below describes one TCR beta chain. TCRdb reprocessed the PCR reads via MiXCR and lists one record per CDR3 protein. Of approximately 97,000 distinct CDR3 sequences listed, 51% were seen once; the top ten hold 9.5% to 15%. The ends were cut back, 6 bases at V and 6 bases at J, with 18 bases in the middle. This CDR3 is built from 14 residues. CDR1 is MNHNS and CDR2 is SASEGT in the germline V gene. This specimen belongs to a study of CDR3 diversity in severe acne. The sequenced material came from blood. The TCR sequence derives from a male donor with acne. V usage is TRBV6-1 and J usage is TRBJ2-7; D is unclear. Here the CDR3 DNA reads TGTGCCAGCAGCTCGGCCTCATCGAAGGTCGAGCAGTACTTC. It specifies CASSSASSKVEQYF.